This T cell receptor beta chain was recorded in a study of brain metastases from non-small cell lung cancer. Broader study findings: Compared with primary tumors, brain metastases showed less T-cell infiltration. Metastases had sparse T cells but largely shared repertoires with primaries.

As regards this clone: Antigen unknown.

Generated by immunoSEQ multiplex PCR, the TCRdb table keeps only in-frame clones and is missing some. This sample has fewer than 300 clones; approximately 90% occur once, and the top ten carry approximately 9.6%. Trimming stripped 6 bases from V and 4 bases from J, with 10 bases between. The germline V gene has CDR1 MNHEY and CDR2 SVGAGI. This CDR3 spans 13 amino acids. The sequenced material came from tissue from a brain metastasis. The TCR originated in a donor at least 40 years old with non-small cell lung cancer. The chain carries TRBV6-5 and TRBJ2-1, with D hard to call. The CDR3 protein is CASRRNVYNEQFF. The CDR3, as DNA: TGTGCCAGCAGACGCAATGTTTACAATGAGCAGTTCTTC.